This passage covers 6 T cell receptor beta chains from one sample sequenced in a study of cytomegalovirus exposure and HLA in healthy donors. PCR employed 60 Vbeta and 13 Jbeta primers. The repertoire was sequenced with immunoSEQ multiplex PCR; TCRdb's copy has only in-frame clones and lacks some. The sample lists some 110,000 clones, just over 65% occurring once. Sequenced input: PBMCs. The receptors stem from a man younger than 35 in good health and CMV-seronegative.

Here the CDR3 reads CASSVAGRASGNTIYF. The CDR3 DNA is TGTGCCAGCAGCGTAGCGGGGAGGGCTTCTGGAAACACCATATATTTT. The chain links TRBV9 to TRBJ1-3; no clear D. The length of the CDR3 is 16 residues. Trimming pared 0 bases from V and 1 base from J, leaving 11 bases between. Germline V gives CDR1 SGDLS, CDR2 YYNGEE. The entire variable domain, with the rest obtained from reference TRBV9 and TRBJ1-3, is as follows: DSGVTQTPKHLITATGQRVTLRCSPRSGDLSVYWYQQSLDQGLQFLIQYYNGEERAKGNILERFSAQQFPDLHSELNLSSLELGDSALYFCASSVAGRASGNTIYFGEGSWLTVV.

The J gene is TRBJ1-5, the V gene TRBV6-6, with D maybe TRBD1 (6 bases). The CDR3 runs to 16 residues. In germline, CDR1 is MNHNY, CDR2 SVGAGI (reference sequence). Trimming removed 7 bases from V and 2 bases from J, with 18 bases in between. The CDR3: CASTPMGARGNQPQHF. In DNA form, the CDR3 reads TGTGCCAGCACCCCCATGGGGGCGAGGGGCAATCAGCCCCAGCATTTT.

This chain uses TRBV5-1 with TRBJ1-3, with a weak D call TRBD1 (6 bases). V was shortened by 1 base and J by 3 bases, with 11 bases between the two germline ends. This CDR3 contains 15 residues. Germline CDR1 reads SGHRS; CDR2 reads YFSETQ. This CDR3 reads CASSLLTGFGNTIYF. CDR3 sequence (DNA): TGCGCCAGCAGCTTGTTAACAGGGTTTGGAAACACCATATATTTT.

This clone was counted only a few times. The chain is built from TRBV28 and TRBJ2-5; 8 positions agree with TRBD1. CDR1 and CDR2 from the germline V gene are MDHEN and SYDVKM. The CDR3 sequence is 16 residues long. With 4 bases clipped from V and 5 bases from J, the junction kept 12 bases outside the gene matches. The CDR3 DNA reads as TGTGCCAGCAGTTCCACCGGACAGGGCCAGTGGGAGACCCAGTACTTC. Protein product: CASSSTGQGQWETQYF.

The chain joins TRBV13 to TRBJ2-3; 7 bases match TRBD2. This CDR3 has 16 amino acids. J lost 4 bases, V lost 3 bases, and 10 bases had no gene match. Germline assignment: CDR1 PRHDT and CDR2 FYEKMQ (reference sequence). The CDR3 is CASSFSSLRGADTQYF. In DNA form, the CDR3 reads TGTGCCAGCAGCTTCTCGAGCCTTCGGGGGGCAGATACGCAGTATTTT.

The V gene is TRBV6-5, the J gene TRBJ2-5; TRBD2 matches at 11 bases. Germline V gives CDR1 MNHEY, CDR2 SVGAGI. The CDR3 is made up of 15 amino acids. Germline trimming cut 5 bases from V and 7 bases from J; bases unmatched to any gene: 9. CDR3 nucleotides: TGTGCCAGCAGTATGGGACTAGCGGCCGCTGGGACCCAGTACTTC. Amino acids: CASSMGLAAAGTQYF.